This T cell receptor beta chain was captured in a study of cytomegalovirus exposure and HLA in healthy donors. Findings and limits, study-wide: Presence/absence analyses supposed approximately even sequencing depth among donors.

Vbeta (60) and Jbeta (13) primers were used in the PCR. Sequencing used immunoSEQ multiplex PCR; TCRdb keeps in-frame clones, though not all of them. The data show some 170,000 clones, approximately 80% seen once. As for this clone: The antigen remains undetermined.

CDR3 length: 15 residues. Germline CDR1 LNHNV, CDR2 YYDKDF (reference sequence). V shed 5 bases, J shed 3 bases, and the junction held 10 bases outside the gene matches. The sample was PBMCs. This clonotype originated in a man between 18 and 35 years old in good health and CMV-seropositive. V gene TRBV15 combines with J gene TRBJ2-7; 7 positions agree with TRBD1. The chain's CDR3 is CATSGPLTGNYEQYF. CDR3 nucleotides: TGTGCCACCAGCGGACCCTTGACAGGGAACTACGAGCAGTACTTC.